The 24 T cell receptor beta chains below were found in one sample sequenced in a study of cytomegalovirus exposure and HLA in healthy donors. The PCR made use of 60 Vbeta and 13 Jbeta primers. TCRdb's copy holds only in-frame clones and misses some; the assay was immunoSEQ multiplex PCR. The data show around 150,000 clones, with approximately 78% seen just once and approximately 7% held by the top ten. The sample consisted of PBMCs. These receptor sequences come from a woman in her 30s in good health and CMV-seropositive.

The CDR3: CASSRTTYAPVGYTF. The DNA of the CDR3 is TGTGCCAGCAGTCGGACTACGTATGCACCCGTAGGCTACACCTTC. The chain employs TRBV6-5 and TRBJ1-2; D is unclear. This CDR3 contains 15 residues. Germline CDR1 MNHEY, CDR2 SVGAGI. Trimming shortened V by 5 bases and J by 8 bases, and 21 bases separated the two germline ends.

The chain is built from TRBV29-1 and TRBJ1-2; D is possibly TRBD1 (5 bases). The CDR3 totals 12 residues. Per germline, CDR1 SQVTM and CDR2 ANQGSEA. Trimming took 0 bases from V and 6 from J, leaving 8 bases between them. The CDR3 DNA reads TGCAGCGTTGAAGAGGGGCACAATGGCTACACCTTC. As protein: CSVEEGHNGYTF.

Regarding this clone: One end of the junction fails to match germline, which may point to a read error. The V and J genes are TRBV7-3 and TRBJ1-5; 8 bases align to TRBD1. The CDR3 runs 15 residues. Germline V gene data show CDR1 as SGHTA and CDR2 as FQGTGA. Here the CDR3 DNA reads TGTGCCAGCAGGGATCGGGCAGGGGGCAACCAGCCCCAGCATTTT. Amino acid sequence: CASRDRAGGNQPQHF.

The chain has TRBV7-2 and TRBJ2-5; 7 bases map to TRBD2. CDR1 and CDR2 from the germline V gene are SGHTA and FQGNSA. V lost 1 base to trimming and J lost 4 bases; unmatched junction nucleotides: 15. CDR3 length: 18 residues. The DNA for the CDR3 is TGTGCCAGCAGCTTAGGTCTTGCGGGGGACGAAATAGGAGAGACCCAGTACTTC. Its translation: CASSLGLAGDEIGETQYF.

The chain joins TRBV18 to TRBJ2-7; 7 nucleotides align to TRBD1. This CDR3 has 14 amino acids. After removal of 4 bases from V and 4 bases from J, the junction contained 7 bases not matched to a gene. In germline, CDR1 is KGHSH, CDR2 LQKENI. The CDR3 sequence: CASSRTGTEYEQYF. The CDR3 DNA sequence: TGTGCCAGCTCACGAACGGGGACAGAATACGAGCAGTACTTC.

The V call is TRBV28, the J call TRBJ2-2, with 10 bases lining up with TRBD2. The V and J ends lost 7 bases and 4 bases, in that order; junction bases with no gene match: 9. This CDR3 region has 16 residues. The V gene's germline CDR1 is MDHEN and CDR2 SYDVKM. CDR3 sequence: CASIHSGGMGTGELFF. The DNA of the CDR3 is TGTGCCAGCATCCATAGCGGGGGGATGGGCACCGGGGAGCTGTTTTTT.

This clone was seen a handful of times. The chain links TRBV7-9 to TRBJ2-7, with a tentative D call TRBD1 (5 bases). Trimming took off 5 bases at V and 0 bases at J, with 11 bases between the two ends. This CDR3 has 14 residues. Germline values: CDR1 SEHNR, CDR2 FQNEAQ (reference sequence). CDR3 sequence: CASSLGHLSYEQYF. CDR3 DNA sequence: TGTGCCAGCAGCCTCGGACACCTCTCCTACGAGCAGTACTTC.

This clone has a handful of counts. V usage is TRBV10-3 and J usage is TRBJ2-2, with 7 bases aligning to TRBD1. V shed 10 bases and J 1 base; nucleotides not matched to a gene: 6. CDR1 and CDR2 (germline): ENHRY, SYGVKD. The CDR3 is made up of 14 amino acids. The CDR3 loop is CATNDRENTGELFF. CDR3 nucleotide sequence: TGTGCCACCAACGACAGGGAGAACACCGGGGAGCTGTTTTTT.

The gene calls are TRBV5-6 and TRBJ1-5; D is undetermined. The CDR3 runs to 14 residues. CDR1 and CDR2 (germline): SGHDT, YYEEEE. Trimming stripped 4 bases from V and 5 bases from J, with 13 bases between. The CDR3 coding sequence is TGTGCCAGCAGCCATACTGGAGGGTATCAGCCCCAGCATTTT. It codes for CASSHTGGYQPQHF.

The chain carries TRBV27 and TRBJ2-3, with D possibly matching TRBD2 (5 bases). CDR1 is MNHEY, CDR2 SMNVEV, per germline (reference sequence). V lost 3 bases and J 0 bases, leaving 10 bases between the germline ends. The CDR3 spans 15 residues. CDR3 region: CASSFGGISTDTQYF. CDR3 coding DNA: TGTGCCAGCAGTTTCGGAGGTATTAGCACAGATACGCAGTATTTT.

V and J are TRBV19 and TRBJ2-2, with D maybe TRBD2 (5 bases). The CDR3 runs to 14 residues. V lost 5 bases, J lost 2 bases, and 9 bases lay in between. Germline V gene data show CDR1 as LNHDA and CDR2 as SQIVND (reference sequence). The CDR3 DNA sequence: TGTGCCAGTAGTCGAGGGCAAAACACCGGGGAGCTGTTTTTT. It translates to CASSRGQNTGELFF.

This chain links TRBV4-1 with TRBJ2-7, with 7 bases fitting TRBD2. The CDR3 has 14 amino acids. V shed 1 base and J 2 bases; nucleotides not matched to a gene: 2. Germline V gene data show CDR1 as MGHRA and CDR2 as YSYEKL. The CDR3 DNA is TGCGCCAGCAGCCAAGGGGAGGGACCCTACGAGCAGTACTTC. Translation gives CASSQGEGPYEQYF.

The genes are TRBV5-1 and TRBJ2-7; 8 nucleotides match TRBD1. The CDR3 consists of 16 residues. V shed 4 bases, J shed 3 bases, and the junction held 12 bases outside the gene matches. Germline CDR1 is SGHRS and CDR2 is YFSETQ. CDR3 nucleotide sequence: TGCGCCAGCAGCCCAACCCCGGGACAGGAGGGCTACGAGCAGTACTTC. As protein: CASSPTPGQEGYEQYF.

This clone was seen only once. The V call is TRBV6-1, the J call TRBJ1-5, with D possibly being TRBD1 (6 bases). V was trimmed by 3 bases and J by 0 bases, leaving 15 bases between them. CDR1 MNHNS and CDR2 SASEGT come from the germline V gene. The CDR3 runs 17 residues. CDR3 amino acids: CASSERETGYSNQPQHF. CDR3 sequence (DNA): TGTGCCAGCAGTGAGCGAGAGACAGGCTATAGCAATCAGCCCCAGCATTTT.

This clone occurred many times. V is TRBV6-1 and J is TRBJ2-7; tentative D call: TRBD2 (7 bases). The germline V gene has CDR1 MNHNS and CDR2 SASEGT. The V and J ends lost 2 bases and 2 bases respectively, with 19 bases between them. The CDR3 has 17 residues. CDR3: CASSERLYAGAPYEQYF. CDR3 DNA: TGTGCCAGCAGTGAACGTCTATATGCGGGGGCCCCCTACGAGCAGTACTTC.

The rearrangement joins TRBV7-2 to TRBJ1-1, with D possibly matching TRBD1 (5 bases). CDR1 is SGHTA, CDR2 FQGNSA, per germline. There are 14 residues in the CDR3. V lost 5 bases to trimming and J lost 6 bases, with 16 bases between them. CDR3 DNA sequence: TGTGCCAGCAGCCCACAGGCGCCGCACGCTGAAGCTTTCTTT. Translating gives CASSPQAPHAEAFF. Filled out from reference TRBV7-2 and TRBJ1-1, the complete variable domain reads GAGVSQSPSNKVTEKGKDVELRCDPISGHTALYWYRQSLGQGLEFLIYFQGNSAPDKSGLPSDRFSAERTGGSVSTLTIQRTQQEDSAVYLCASSPQAPHAEAFFGQGTRLTVV.

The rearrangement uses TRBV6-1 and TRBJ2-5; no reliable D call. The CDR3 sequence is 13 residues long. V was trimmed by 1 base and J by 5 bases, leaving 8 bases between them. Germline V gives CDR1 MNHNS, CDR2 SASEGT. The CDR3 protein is CASSEGVRETQYF. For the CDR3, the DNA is TGTGCCAGCAGTGAAGGGGTGCGGGAGACCCAGTACTTC.

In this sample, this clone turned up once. The CDR3 bases are TGTGCCAGCAGCTTAAGACAGGCTATTGGCTACACCTTC. Encoded protein: CASSLRQAIGYTF. This rearrangement joins TRBV7-2 to TRBJ1-2, with D maybe TRBD1 (6 bases). V was pared by 2 bases and J by 7 bases, with 11 bases between. This CDR3 spans 13 amino acids. CDR1 is SGHTA and CDR2 is FQGNSA in the germline V gene. The whole variable domain, filled in from reference TRBV7-2 and TRBJ1-2, reads GAGVSQSPSNKVTEKGKDVELRCDPISGHTALYWYRQSLGQGLEFLIYFQGNSAPDKSGLPSDRFSAERTGGSVSTLTIQRTQQEDSAVYLCASSLRQAIGYTFGSGTRLTVV.

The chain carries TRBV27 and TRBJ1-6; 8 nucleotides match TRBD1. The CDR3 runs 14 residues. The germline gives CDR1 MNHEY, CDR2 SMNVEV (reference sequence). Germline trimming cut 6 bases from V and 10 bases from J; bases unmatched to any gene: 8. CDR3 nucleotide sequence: TGTGCCAGCAGAGGAGGACAGGGTACCTCACCCCTCCACTTT. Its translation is CASRGGQGTSPLHF.

The CDR3 sequence: CASSPAGFQSTDTQYF. The CDR3 DNA follows: TGTGCCAGCAGCCCCGCAGGGTTCCAAAGCACAGATACGCAGTATTTT. The V and J genes are TRBV7-3 and TRBJ2-3; maybe TRBD1 (5 bases). This CDR3 has 16 amino acids. Between the trimmed V and J ends, which lost 5 bases and 0 bases, there was a span of 15 bases. CDR1 is SGHTA and CDR2 is FQGTGA in the germline V gene.

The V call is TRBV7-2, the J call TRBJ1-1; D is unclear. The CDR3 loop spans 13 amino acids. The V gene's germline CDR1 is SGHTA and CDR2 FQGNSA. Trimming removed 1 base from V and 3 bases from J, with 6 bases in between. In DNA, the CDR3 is TGTGCCAGCAGCTTAGTAGTCGACACTGAAGCTTTCTTT. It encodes CASSLVVDTEAFF.

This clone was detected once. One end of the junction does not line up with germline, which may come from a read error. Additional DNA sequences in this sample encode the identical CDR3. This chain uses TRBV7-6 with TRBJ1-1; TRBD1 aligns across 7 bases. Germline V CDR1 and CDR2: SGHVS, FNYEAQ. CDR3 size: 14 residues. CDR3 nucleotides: TGTGCCAGCAGCTCGGGGACAGAGAACACTGAAGCCTTCTTT. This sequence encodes CASSSGTENTEAFF.

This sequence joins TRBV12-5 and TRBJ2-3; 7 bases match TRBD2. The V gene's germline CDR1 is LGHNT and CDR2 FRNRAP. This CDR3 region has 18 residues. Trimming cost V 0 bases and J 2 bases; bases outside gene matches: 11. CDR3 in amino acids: CASGLVPGVAGYTDTQYF. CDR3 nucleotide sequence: TGTGCTAGTGGTTTGGTGCCCGGGGTAGCGGGTTACACAGATACGCAGTATTTT.

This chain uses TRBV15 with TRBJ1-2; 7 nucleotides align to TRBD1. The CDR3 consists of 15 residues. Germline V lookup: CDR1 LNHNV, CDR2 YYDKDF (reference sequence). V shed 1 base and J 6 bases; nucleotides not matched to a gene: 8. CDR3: CATSRGDRVANGYTF. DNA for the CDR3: TGTGCCACCAGCAGAGGAGACAGGGTAGCCAATGGCTACACCTTC.